Presented here are 7 T cell receptor beta chains from one specimen sequenced in a study of vaccination effects on CD4 cells after COVID-19. Clones were read by immunoSEQ multiplex PCR, and TCRdb kept only the in-frame ones, dropping some. Here the sample spans 35,000 to 40,000 clones, roughly 74% being singletons. Antigen specificity for these receptors is unknown. The authors isolated CD4+ T cells after roughly 10 days of culture. This sample comprised CD4+ T cells from PBMCs cultured without peptide, obtained before COVID-19 vaccination. The receptors here all came from a human donor who received a COVID-19 vaccine.

This chain uses TRBV15 with TRBJ1-5; 8 positions agree with TRBD1. Germline V gene data show CDR1 as LNHNV and CDR2 as YYDKDF (reference sequence). This CDR3 is built from 16 residues. The junction had 8 bases not matched to a gene; V was cut back by 6 bases and J by 1 base. The CDR3 nucleotides read TGTGCCACCAGTAGGTCTTACAGGGGGAGCAATCAGCCCCAGCATTTT. Protein sequence: CATSRSYRGSNQPQHF.

The chain links TRBV7-2 to TRBJ1-6; a possible D gene is TRBD1 (5 bases). The germline V gene has CDR1 SGHTA and CDR2 FQGNSA. V was pared by 5 bases and J by 6 bases, with 8 bases between. This CDR3 comprises 13 residues. CDR3 region: CASSPTVNSPLHF. CDR3 DNA: TGTGCCAGCAGCCCGACAGTTAATTCACCCCTCCACTTT.

The chain has TRBV14 and TRBJ2-2, with D uncertain. The CDR3 extends over 14 amino acids. The germline gives CDR1 SGHDN, CDR2 FVKESK. The V and J ends lost 3 bases and 2 bases respectively, with 7 bases between them. This CDR3 is CASSQRQNTGELFF. The CDR3 nucleotides are TGTGCCAGCAGCCAGCGGCAAAACACCGGGGAGCTGTTTTTT.

This clone occurred a few times. This sequence joins TRBV20-1 and TRBJ1-2, with 7 bases matching TRBD1. The CDR3 consists of 10 residues. Trimming removed 4 bases from V and 8 bases from J; junction bases left unmatched: 1. Per the germline V gene, CDR1 is DFQATT and CDR2 is SNEGSKA (reference sequence). The DNA for the CDR3 is TGCAGTGCTACGGGACAGGGCTACACCTTC. Translated, it gives CSATGQGYTF.

To note about this clone: The same CDR3 arises from other DNA sequences in this sample as well. The V gene is TRBV18, the J gene TRBJ1-5; 9 bases line up with TRBD1. The CDR3 runs 16 residues. Trimming removed 3 bases from V and 0 bases from J; junction bases left unmatched: 3. From germline, CDR1 is KGHSH and CDR2 LQKENI. The CDR3 nucleotides read TGTGCCAGCTCACCCGGGACAGGGATTAGCAATCAGCCCCAGCATTTT. It yields the protein CASSPGTGISNQPQHF.

The V call is TRBV7-9, the J call TRBJ1-2; TRBD1 agrees at 7 bases. J was trimmed by 7 bases and V by 3 bases; bases with no gene match: 11. The germline V gene encodes CDR1 SEHNR and CDR2 FQNEAQ (reference sequence). The CDR3 contains 15 residues. DNA of the CDR3: TGTGCCAGCAGCTTTGGAGACAGGGACACTATTGGCTACACCTTC. It yields the protein CASSFGDRDTIGYTF. Full variable domain (missing parts from reference TRBV7-9 and TRBJ1-2): DTGVSQNPRHKITKRGQNVTFRCDPISEHNRLYWYRQTLGQGPEFLTYFQNEAQLEKSRLLSDRFSAERPKGSFSTLEIQRTEQGDSAMYLCASSFGDRDTIGYTFGSGTRLTVV.

This chain joins TRBV21-1 and TRBJ2-4; the DNA was not compared with TRBD1, the D call given in the table. TRBV21-1 is a listed pseudogene. The CDR3 has 15 amino acids. The CDR3 DNA sequence: TGTGCCAGCAGCTTGGAACAGGCAGCCAAAAACATTCAGTACTTC. Protein sequence: CASSLEQAAKNIQYF.